This entry lists 10 T cell receptor beta chains sequenced from one sample in a study of shared clonotypes between healthy human individuals. Profiled with immunoSEQ multiplex PCR; TCRdb holds only in-frame clones, not every one. The data hold 2 million to 2.5 million clones, with approximately 93% observed a single time. The specimen sequenced was naive CD4+ T cells from PBMCs. Subset given: CD45RA+ positively selected. Every receptor here comes from a man between 18 and 29 years old in good health. Some clones in this sample may be carry-over from other donors' samples.

The chain is built from TRBV7-2 and TRBJ2-7, with no clear D. V was pared by 1 base and J by 3 bases, with 1 base between. Looked up from germline, CDR1 is SGHTA and CDR2 is FQGNSA. This CDR3 region has 11 residues. CDR3 DNA sequence: TGTGCCAGCAGCTTAGACTACGAGCAGTACTTC. Translating it yields CASSLDYEQYF.

J is TRBJ1-1 and V is TRBV7-9; TRBD1 agrees at 7 bases. The CDR3 is 15 residues long. Germline assignment: CDR1 SEHNR and CDR2 FQNEAQ (reference sequence). Germline trimming cut 1 base from V and 0 bases from J; bases unmatched to any gene: 2. The CDR3 is CASSLGGQLNTEAFF. CDR3 nucleotides: TGTGCCAGCAGCTTAGGGGGACAGCTGAACACTGAAGCTTTCTTT.

The V call is TRBV28, the J call TRBJ1-5; a possible D gene is TRBD1 (5 bases). The CDR3 has 20 residues. V lost 1 base, J lost 5 bases, and 27 bases lay in between. Germline CDR1 MDHEN, CDR2 SYDVKM. The CDR3 reads CASSLYGRWGIGTEDQPQHF. For the CDR3, the DNA is TGTGCCAGCAGTTTATATGGGAGGTGGGGAATCGGGACCGAAGATCAGCCCCAGCATTTT.

Notes on this clone: Within the sample, other DNA sequences also encode this same CDR3. The chain carries TRBV7-2 and TRBJ2-3; tentatively, D is TRBD1 or TRBD2 (5 bases each). This CDR3 is 15 amino acids long. CDR1 is SGHTA and CDR2 is FQGNSA in the germline V gene. The germline V and J ends were trimmed by 5 bases and 1 base, with 13 bases remaining between them. The CDR3, as DNA: TGTGCCAGCAGCCCCCGGGGACCCGGCACAGATACGCAGTATTTT. It translates to CASSPRGPGTDTQYF.

In this sample, this clone turned up a few times. This chain connects TRBV6-5 to TRBJ1-1, with D hard to call. V gave up 5 bases and J gave up 0 bases, with 7 bases separating them. Germline CDR1 is MNHEY and CDR2 is SVGAGI. This CDR3 has 13 residues. In DNA, the CDR3 is TGTGCCAGCAGTACAGCGGTGAACACTGAAGCTTTCTTT. This encodes CASSTAVNTEAFF.

On this clone: This specimen includes other DNA sequences encoding the same CDR3. The chain recombines TRBV9 with TRBJ1-2; D unresolved. V gave up 0 bases and J gave up 2 bases, with 5 bases separating them. In germline, CDR1 is SGDLS, CDR2 YYNGEE. The CDR3 contains 13 residues. The CDR3 loop is CASSVDRNYGYTF. In DNA, the CDR3 is TGTGCCAGCAGCGTAGACAGAAACTATGGCTACACCTTC.

Turning to this clone: The same CDR3 can be traced to other DNA sequences in this sample. V gene TRBV2 combines with J gene TRBJ2-5, with 14 bases identical to TRBD2. The CDR3 extends over 14 amino acids. Germline CDR1 is SNHLY and CDR2 is FYNNEI. With 6 bases clipped from V and 4 bases from J, the junction kept 1 base outside the gene matches. The CDR3 DNA follows: TGTGCCAGCAGCGGGACTAGCGGGGGAGAGACCCAGTACTTC. This gives the protein CASSGTSGGETQYF.

This chain connects TRBV28 to TRBJ1-5; D may be TRBD1 (5 bases). Germline V gives CDR1 MDHEN, CDR2 SYDVKM. CDR3 length: 15 amino acids. V lost 8 bases to trimming and J lost 0 bases, with 14 bases between them. The CDR3 DNA follows: TGTGCCAGCGGGTCGGCAGGGTATAGCAATCAGCCCCAGCATTTT. Protein sequence: CASGSAGYSNQPQHF.

The chain couples TRBV28 to TRBJ1-6, with 7 positions matching TRBD1. The junction had 5 bases not matched to a gene; V was cut back by 6 bases and J by 0 bases. CDR1 is MDHEN, CDR2 SYDVKM, per germline. The CDR3 runs to 16 residues. The CDR3, as DNA: TGTGCCAGCAGCTCGACAGGGAGCTCCTATAATTCACCCCTCCACTTT. Protein: CASSSTGSSYNSPLHF.

This rearrangement joins TRBV28 to TRBJ1-1; tentatively, D is TRBD1 (5 bases). Germline CDR1 is MDHEN and CDR2 is SYDVKM. Trimming stripped 6 bases from V and 2 bases from J, with 13 bases between. CDR3 length equals 14 residues. In nucleotides, the CDR3 is TGTGCCAGCAGATCAGGGTCGGTAAACACTGAAGCTTTCTTT. This gives the protein CASRSGSVNTEAFF.